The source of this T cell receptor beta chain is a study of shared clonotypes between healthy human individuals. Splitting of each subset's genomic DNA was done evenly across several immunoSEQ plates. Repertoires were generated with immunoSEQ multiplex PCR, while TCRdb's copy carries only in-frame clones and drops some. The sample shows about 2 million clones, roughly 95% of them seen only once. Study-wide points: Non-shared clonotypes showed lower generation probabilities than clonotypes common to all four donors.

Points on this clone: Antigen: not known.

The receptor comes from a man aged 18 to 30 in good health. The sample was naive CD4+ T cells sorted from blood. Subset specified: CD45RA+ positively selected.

This CDR3 is CASSLLGGNNQPQHF. Written as DNA, the CDR3 is TGCGCCAGCAGCCTCCTAGGGGGCAACAATCAGCCCCAGCATTTT. The rearrangement uses TRBV4-1 and TRBJ1-5; 7 positions match TRBD1. CDR3 length: 15 amino acids. Germline loops: CDR1 MGHRA, CDR2 YSYEKL. J gave up 3 bases and V 4 bases, and 6 bases lay outside the gene matches.